A single sample is the source of the 30 T cell receptor beta chains below, sequenced in a study of T cells after yellow fever vaccination. TCRdb reprocessed the 5' RACE reads with MiXCR, giving one entry per CDR3 protein. The table includes 150,000 to 200,000 distinct CDR3 sequences, about 7% detected once. Source: CD4+ T cells sorted from PBMCs, taken less than 6 days after the first yellow fever vaccination. The receptors were sampled from a man between 18 and 35 years old who received the YFV17D yellow fever vaccine.

This clonotype came up many times. The CDR3 DNA follows: TGCGCCAGCAGCTTGGGACAGGTAACCGGGACAGATACGCAGTATTTT. It translates to CASSLGQVTGTDTQYF. The genes are TRBV5-1 and TRBJ2-3, with D possibly TRBD1 on 6 matching bases. Germline V gene sequence: CDR1 SGHRS, CDR2 YFSETQ. The length of the CDR3 is 16 residues. Trimming left V 0 bases short and J 3 bases short, with 14 bases between.

This chain connects TRBV28 to TRBJ2-2; D is perhaps TRBD2 (5 bases). Trimming took 6 bases from V and 5 from J, leaving 19 bases between them. The CDR3 is 16 amino acids. Per germline, CDR1 MDHEN and CDR2 SYDVKM. This CDR3 reads CASSLSVAPGTGELFF. CDR3 coding DNA: TGTGCCAGCAGCCTCTCGGTAGCCCCGGGGACCGGGGAGCTGTTTTTT.

CDR3 protein: CASSQWTLQETQYF. CDR3 coding DNA: TGCGCCAGCAGCCAATGGACTCTCCAAGAGACCCAGTACTTC. This sequence joins TRBV4-1 and TRBJ2-5; possible D gene TRBD2, 5 bases. The V gene lost 2 bases and the J gene lost 1 base, with 8 bases spanning the gap. This CDR3 is 14 amino acids long. Germline V gene data show CDR1 as MGHRA and CDR2 as YSYEKL.

This clonotype was recorded at least ten times. The V call is TRBV27, the J call TRBJ2-5; TRBD2 might be the D (6 bases). Trimming removed 7 bases at V and 5 bases at J, with 14 bases between. Germline V CDR1 and CDR2: MNHEY, SMNVEV (reference sequence). The CDR3 runs to 13 residues. The CDR3 DNA sequence: TGTGCCAGCAAATTCGGAGGGTCCGAGACCCAGTACTTC. This sequence encodes CASKFGGSETQYF.

With respect to this clonotype: This clone may be a read error of a much larger clone one base away. V usage is TRBV2 and J usage is TRBJ2-1; D gene unclear. The germline V gene has CDR1 SNHLY and CDR2 FYNNEI. V was shortened by 1 base and J by 8 bases, with 3 bases between the two germline ends. The CDR3 totals 11 residues. The CDR3 loop reads CASSEGYEQFF. The CDR3 nucleotides read TGTGCCAGCAGTGAAGGTTATGAGCAGTTCTTC.

J is TRBJ2-7 and V is TRBV21-1; no DNA check was done on the table's D call, TRBD1. TRBV21-1 is a pseudogene. CDR3 length: 16 amino acids. In DNA form, the CDR3 reads TGTGCCAGCAGCAAAGCGCAGGGGGCCTGGTACGACGAGCAGTACGTC. Amino acids: CASSKAQGAWYDEQYV.

This clonotype was counted ten times or more. The chain recombines TRBV20-1 with TRBJ2-7, with TRBD2 identical over 12 bases. Germline CDR1 and CDR2: DFQATT and SNEGSKA (reference sequence). The CDR3 length is 14 residues. Trimming at V came to 6 bases and at J to 0 bases, leaving 3 bases not matched to a gene. DNA for the CDR3: TGCAGTGCCCTAGCGGGGGGGAGCTCCTACGAGCAGTACTTC. As protein: CSALAGGSSYEQYF.

V gene TRBV4-2 combines with J gene TRBJ2-2, with 11 bases matching TRBD1. The CDR3 runs to 16 residues. The V gene's germline CDR1 is LGHNA and CDR2 YNFKEQ. J was trimmed by 2 bases and V by 3 bases; bases with no gene match: 2. CDR3: CASSHGQGANTGELFF. DNA for the CDR3: TGTGCCAGCAGCCATGGACAGGGGGCCAACACCGGGGAGCTGTTTTTT.

About this clonotype: This may be a read error: a much more frequent sequence differs by one nucleotide. The rearrangement joins TRBV6-2 or TRBV6-3 to TRBJ2-3; 8 positions agree with TRBD2. This CDR3 has 14 amino acids. CDR1 MNHEY and CDR2 SVGEGT come from the germline V gene. The CDR3 reads CASSFTRGADTKYF. CDR3 DNA: TGTGCCAGCAGTTTTACGCGGGGGGCAGATACGAAGTATTTT.

This sequence joins TRBV20-1 and TRBJ2-1; a possible D gene is TRBD2 (5 bases). With 0 bases removed from V and 2 bases from J, the gap between germline ends came to 17 bases. The CDR3 sequence is 17 residues long. The germline V gene encodes CDR1 DFQATT and CDR2 SNEGSKA (reference sequence). The CDR3 region has the DNA TGCAGTGCTAGAGATCGAGAAATGGTGACTACCTACAATGAGCAGTTCTTC. Translation: CSARDREMVTTYNEQFF.

As concerns this clonotype: A much bigger clone sits one base away, suggesting this may be a read error. The rearrangement links TRBV5-1 to TRBJ2-5; D is unclear. Trimming removed 0 bases at V and 2 bases at J, with 11 bases between. CDR1 and CDR2 (germline): SGHRS, YFSETQ. The CDR3 length is 15 residues. The CDR3: CASSLAMAEQETQYF. The CDR3 DNA sequence: TGCGCCAGCAGCTTGGCCATGGCCGAACAAGAGACCCAGTACTTC.

V and J are TRBV6-6 and TRBJ1-2; 8 nucleotides line up with TRBD1. The CDR3 is made up of 13 amino acids. In germline, CDR1 is MNHNY, CDR2 SVGAGI (reference sequence). Trimming cost V 6 bases and J 6 bases; bases outside gene matches: 6. The DNA for the CDR3 is TGTGCCAGCAGCCCGACAGGGGCGGATGGCTACACCTTC. Protein: CASSPTGADGYTF.

This clonotype was counted between two and nine times. The rearrangement uses TRBV4-3 and TRBJ2-2, with D perhaps given as TRBD1 or TRBD2 (5 bases each). The V and J ends lost 1 base and 6 bases respectively, with 6 bases between them. CDR3 size: 13 residues. Per germline, CDR1 LGHNA and CDR2 YSLEER. The CDR3, as DNA: TGCGCCAGCAGCCAAGTGGGGGCCGGGGAGCTGTTTTTT. Protein sequence: CASSQVGAGELFF.

The V call is TRBV5-6, the J call TRBJ1-4; the D gene is possibly TRBD1 (6 bases). Germline assignment: CDR1 SGHDT and CDR2 YYEEEE. Trimming shortened V by 3 bases and J by 5 bases, and 11 bases separated the two germline ends. The CDR3 loop spans 14 amino acids. CDR3 loop: CASSSDRRNEKLFF. CDR3 in DNA: TGTGCCAGCAGCTCCGACAGGAGGAATGAAAAACTGTTTTTT.

The genes are TRBV19 and TRBJ1-5; D is ambiguous. CDR3 length equals 12 residues. The V gene lost 8 bases and the J gene lost 6 bases, with 11 bases spanning the gap. CDR1 is LNHDA, CDR2 SQIVND, per germline (reference sequence). The CDR3 sequence: CASHQGSQPQHF. The CDR3 nucleotides read TGTGCCAGTCATCAAGGGAGTCAGCCCCAGCATTTT.

This clonotype was seen ten or more times. This chain uses TRBV6-1 with TRBJ1-1; 7 nucleotides line up with TRBD1. V trimming: 6 bases; J trimming: 4 bases; junction bases outside the gene matches: 5. Germline V gene lookup returns CDR1 MNHNS and CDR2 SASEGT. The CDR3 is 13 amino acids. In DNA form, the CDR3 reads TGTGCCAGCAGGACAGGGAGTAGCACTGAAGCTTTCTTT. This sequence encodes CASRTGSSTEAFF.

The genes are TRBV6-2 or TRBV6-3 and TRBJ1-2; D remains unclear. The CDR3 extends over 11 amino acids. The V end was cut by 6 bases, the J end by 5 bases, with 7 bases between. Germline CDR1 and CDR2: MNHEY and SVGEGT. CDR3 residues: CASSNSYGYTF. In nucleotides, the CDR3 is TGTGCCAGCAGCAACTCGTATGGCTACACCTTC.

This clonotype was observed many times. The gene calls are TRBV20-1 and TRBJ2-1; D unresolved. Trimming stripped 6 bases from V and 8 bases from J, with 11 bases between. This CDR3 has 11 amino acids. Germline V gives CDR1 DFQATT, CDR2 SNEGSKA (reference sequence). DNA for the CDR3: TGCAGTGCAAGGCCCCAGGATGAGCAGTTCTTC. This gives the protein CSARPQDEQFF.

This clonotype was seen at least ten times. This rearrangement joins TRBV6-2 or TRBV6-3 to TRBJ1-2; D unclear. The CDR3 totals 13 residues. Germline V gene lookup returns CDR1 MNHEY and CDR2 SVGEGT. The germline V and J ends were trimmed by 6 bases and 4 bases, with 12 bases remaining between them. CDR3 sequence (DNA): TGTGCCAGCAGATTAGGACGGATCTATGGCTACACCTTC. As protein: CASRLGRIYGYTF.

This clonotype was detected ten times or more. This chain joins TRBV12-3 or TRBV12-4 and TRBJ2-3, with 10 positions matching TRBD2. V shed 6 bases and J 10 bases; nucleotides not matched to a gene: 10. The CDR3 contains 14 residues. CDR3 DNA sequence: TGTGCCAGCAGACTAGCGGGGACACTCGGTCCGCAGTATTTT. Its protein product is CASRLAGTLGPQYF.

This clonotype showed up many times. V usage is TRBV9 and J usage is TRBJ1-6; maybe TRBD1 (5 bases). The CDR3 covers 16 residues. Germline CDR1 and CDR2: SGDLS and YYNGEE. V lost 3 bases, J lost 7 bases, and 17 bases lay in between. CDR3 loop: CASSAGRGAANSPLHF. The CDR3, as DNA: TGTGCCAGCAGCGCAGGAAGGGGAGCTGCCAATTCACCCCTCCACTTT.

In this sample, this clonotype turned up many times. This chain links TRBV20-1 with TRBJ1-1; 7 bases agree with TRBD1. CDR3 size: 14 residues. J gave up 3 bases and V 2 bases, and 6 bases lay outside the gene matches. Germline loops: CDR1 DFQATT, CDR2 SNEGSKA (reference sequence). The CDR3 reads CSARKGATDTEAFF. The CDR3 coding sequence is TGCAGTGCTAGAAAGGGGGCTACGGACACTGAAGCTTTCTTT.

This clonotype showed up just once. V is TRBV13 and J is TRBJ2-4; D gene unclear. V dropped 5 bases and J dropped 12 bases, with 14 bases sitting between them. Per germline, CDR1 PRHDT and CDR2 FYEKMQ (reference sequence). The CDR3 has 12 residues. The CDR3 here is CASSDTEHYQYF. Here the CDR3 DNA reads TGTGCCAGCAGCGATACGGAACATTATCAGTACTTC.

This clonotype was detected many times. The J gene is TRBJ2-7, the V gene TRBV7-6; the D gene is possibly TRBD2 (6 bases). The CDR3 sequence is 16 residues long. Germline V gives CDR1 SGHVS, CDR2 FNYEAQ. The V and J ends lost 1 base and 3 bases respectively, with 16 bases between them. CDR3 DNA: TGTGCCAGCAGCTTAGGCCGACCGGGACTTTTCTACGAGCAGTACGTC. Translating it yields CASSLGRPGLFYEQYV.

The table lists this clonotype with many counts. The chain employs TRBV10-3 and TRBJ2-7, with D maybe TRBD2 (6 bases). V lost 0 bases and J 7 bases, leaving 16 bases between the germline ends. The CDR3 length is 15 residues. Germline V CDR1 and CDR2: ENHRY, SYGVKD. CDR3 DNA: TGTGCCATCAGTGAGTCGGGGGGAAGAATCGGAGAGCAGTACGTC. Protein sequence: CAISESGGRIGEQYV.

The chain recombines TRBV5-1 with TRBJ2-3; 8 nucleotides agree with TRBD2. The germline V gene encodes CDR1 SGHRS and CDR2 YFSETQ. Unmatched junction bases numbered 6, after V lost 3 bases and J lost 3 bases. This CDR3 has 15 residues. CDR3 DNA sequence: TGCGCCAGCAGCTCGGGGGGGGGGCAAACAGATACGCAGTATTTT. As protein: CASSSGGGQTDTQYF.

Ten or more counts support this clonotype. This chain connects TRBV5-1 to TRBJ2-5; TRBD1 is a possible D gene (6 bases). This CDR3 comprises 14 residues. The V end lost 3 bases, the J end lost 3 bases, and 12 bases lay between the germline ends. Looked up from germline, CDR1 is SGHRS and CDR2 is YFSETQ. The CDR3 is CASSYNRVEETQYF. The CDR3 coding sequence is TGCGCCAGCAGCTACAACAGGGTCGAAGAGACCCAGTACTTC.

Ten or more counts support this clonotype. V usage is TRBV29-1 and J usage is TRBJ1-1; D is possibly TRBD1 (5 bases). The germline V gene has CDR1 SQVTM and CDR2 ANQGSEA. The CDR3 runs to 10 residues. V was shortened by 4 bases and J by 8 bases, with 8 bases between the two germline ends. The CDR3 DNA is TGCAGCGTTGGGGACGGCGAAGCTTTCTTT. Translation: CSVGDGEAFF.

V is TRBV10-3 and J is TRBJ2-7; no clear D gene. V gave up 0 bases and J gave up 3 bases, with 9 bases separating them. CDR3 length equals 14 residues. CDR1 ENHRY and CDR2 SYGVKD come from the germline V gene. This chain's CDR3 is CAISESGKGYEQYF. As DNA, the CDR3 is TGTGCCATCAGTGAGTCGGGAAAGGGCTACGAGCAGTACTTC.

This clonotype was recorded many times. The chain joins TRBV5-1 to TRBJ2-3; maybe TRBD2 (6 bases). Germline assignment: CDR1 SGHRS and CDR2 YFSETQ. V lost 0 bases and J lost 1, with 6 bases in between. The CDR3 totals 14 residues. Here the CDR3 DNA reads TGCGCCAGCAGCTTGGGGGAGGGCACAGATACGCAGTATTTT. It translates to CASSLGEGTDTQYF.